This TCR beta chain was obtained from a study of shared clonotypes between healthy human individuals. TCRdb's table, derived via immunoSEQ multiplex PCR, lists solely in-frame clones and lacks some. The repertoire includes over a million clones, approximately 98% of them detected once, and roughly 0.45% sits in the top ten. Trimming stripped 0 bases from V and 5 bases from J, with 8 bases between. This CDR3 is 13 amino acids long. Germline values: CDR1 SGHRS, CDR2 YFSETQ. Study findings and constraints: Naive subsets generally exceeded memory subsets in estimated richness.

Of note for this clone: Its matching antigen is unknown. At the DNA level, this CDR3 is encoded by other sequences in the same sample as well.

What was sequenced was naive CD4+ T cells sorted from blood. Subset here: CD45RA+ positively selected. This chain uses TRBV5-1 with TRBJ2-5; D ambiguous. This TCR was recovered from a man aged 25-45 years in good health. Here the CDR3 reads CASSLGPLETQYF. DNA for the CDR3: TGCGCCAGCAGCTTGGGTCCCCTGGAGACCCAGTACTTC.